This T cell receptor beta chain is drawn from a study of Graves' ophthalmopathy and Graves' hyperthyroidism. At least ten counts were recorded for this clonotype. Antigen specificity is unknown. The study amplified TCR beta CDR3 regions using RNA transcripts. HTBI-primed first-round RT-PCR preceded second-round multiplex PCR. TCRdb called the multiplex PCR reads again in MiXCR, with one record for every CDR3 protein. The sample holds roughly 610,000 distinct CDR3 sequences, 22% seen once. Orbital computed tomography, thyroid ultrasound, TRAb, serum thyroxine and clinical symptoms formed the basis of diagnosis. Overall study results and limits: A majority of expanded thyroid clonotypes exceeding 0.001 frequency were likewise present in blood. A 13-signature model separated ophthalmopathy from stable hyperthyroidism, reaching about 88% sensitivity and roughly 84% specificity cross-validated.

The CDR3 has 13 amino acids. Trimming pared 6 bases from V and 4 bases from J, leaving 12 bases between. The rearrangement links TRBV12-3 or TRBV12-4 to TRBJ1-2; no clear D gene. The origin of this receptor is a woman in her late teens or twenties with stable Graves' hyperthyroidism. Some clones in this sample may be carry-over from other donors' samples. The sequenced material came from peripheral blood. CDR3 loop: CASSQDGVYGYTF. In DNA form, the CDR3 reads TGTGCCAGCAGCCAAGACGGCGTCTATGGCTACACCTTC.